This T cell receptor (beta chain) was recorded in a study of cytomegalovirus exposure and HLA in healthy donors. Clones were sequenced by immunoSEQ multiplex PCR, and TCRdb holds only the in-frame ones, with some missing. The sample holds under 200,000 clones; roughly nine tenths are singletons and the top ten take about 5.8%. This clone was counted once. After removal of 1 base from V and 4 bases from J, the junction contained 6 bases not matched to a gene. Germline V gene lookup returns CDR1 LNHNV and CDR2 YYDKDF (reference sequence). The CDR3 has 16 amino acids. The specimen was PBMCs. This receptor was obtained from a woman aged 25-40 years in good health and CMV-seronegative. J is TRBJ2-1 and V is TRBV15; TRBD1 matches 8 bases. CDR3 in DNA: TGTGCCACCAGCAGAGTGCGGACAGGGCCTTACAATGAGCAGTTCTTC. It is translated as CATSRVRTGPYNEQFF.